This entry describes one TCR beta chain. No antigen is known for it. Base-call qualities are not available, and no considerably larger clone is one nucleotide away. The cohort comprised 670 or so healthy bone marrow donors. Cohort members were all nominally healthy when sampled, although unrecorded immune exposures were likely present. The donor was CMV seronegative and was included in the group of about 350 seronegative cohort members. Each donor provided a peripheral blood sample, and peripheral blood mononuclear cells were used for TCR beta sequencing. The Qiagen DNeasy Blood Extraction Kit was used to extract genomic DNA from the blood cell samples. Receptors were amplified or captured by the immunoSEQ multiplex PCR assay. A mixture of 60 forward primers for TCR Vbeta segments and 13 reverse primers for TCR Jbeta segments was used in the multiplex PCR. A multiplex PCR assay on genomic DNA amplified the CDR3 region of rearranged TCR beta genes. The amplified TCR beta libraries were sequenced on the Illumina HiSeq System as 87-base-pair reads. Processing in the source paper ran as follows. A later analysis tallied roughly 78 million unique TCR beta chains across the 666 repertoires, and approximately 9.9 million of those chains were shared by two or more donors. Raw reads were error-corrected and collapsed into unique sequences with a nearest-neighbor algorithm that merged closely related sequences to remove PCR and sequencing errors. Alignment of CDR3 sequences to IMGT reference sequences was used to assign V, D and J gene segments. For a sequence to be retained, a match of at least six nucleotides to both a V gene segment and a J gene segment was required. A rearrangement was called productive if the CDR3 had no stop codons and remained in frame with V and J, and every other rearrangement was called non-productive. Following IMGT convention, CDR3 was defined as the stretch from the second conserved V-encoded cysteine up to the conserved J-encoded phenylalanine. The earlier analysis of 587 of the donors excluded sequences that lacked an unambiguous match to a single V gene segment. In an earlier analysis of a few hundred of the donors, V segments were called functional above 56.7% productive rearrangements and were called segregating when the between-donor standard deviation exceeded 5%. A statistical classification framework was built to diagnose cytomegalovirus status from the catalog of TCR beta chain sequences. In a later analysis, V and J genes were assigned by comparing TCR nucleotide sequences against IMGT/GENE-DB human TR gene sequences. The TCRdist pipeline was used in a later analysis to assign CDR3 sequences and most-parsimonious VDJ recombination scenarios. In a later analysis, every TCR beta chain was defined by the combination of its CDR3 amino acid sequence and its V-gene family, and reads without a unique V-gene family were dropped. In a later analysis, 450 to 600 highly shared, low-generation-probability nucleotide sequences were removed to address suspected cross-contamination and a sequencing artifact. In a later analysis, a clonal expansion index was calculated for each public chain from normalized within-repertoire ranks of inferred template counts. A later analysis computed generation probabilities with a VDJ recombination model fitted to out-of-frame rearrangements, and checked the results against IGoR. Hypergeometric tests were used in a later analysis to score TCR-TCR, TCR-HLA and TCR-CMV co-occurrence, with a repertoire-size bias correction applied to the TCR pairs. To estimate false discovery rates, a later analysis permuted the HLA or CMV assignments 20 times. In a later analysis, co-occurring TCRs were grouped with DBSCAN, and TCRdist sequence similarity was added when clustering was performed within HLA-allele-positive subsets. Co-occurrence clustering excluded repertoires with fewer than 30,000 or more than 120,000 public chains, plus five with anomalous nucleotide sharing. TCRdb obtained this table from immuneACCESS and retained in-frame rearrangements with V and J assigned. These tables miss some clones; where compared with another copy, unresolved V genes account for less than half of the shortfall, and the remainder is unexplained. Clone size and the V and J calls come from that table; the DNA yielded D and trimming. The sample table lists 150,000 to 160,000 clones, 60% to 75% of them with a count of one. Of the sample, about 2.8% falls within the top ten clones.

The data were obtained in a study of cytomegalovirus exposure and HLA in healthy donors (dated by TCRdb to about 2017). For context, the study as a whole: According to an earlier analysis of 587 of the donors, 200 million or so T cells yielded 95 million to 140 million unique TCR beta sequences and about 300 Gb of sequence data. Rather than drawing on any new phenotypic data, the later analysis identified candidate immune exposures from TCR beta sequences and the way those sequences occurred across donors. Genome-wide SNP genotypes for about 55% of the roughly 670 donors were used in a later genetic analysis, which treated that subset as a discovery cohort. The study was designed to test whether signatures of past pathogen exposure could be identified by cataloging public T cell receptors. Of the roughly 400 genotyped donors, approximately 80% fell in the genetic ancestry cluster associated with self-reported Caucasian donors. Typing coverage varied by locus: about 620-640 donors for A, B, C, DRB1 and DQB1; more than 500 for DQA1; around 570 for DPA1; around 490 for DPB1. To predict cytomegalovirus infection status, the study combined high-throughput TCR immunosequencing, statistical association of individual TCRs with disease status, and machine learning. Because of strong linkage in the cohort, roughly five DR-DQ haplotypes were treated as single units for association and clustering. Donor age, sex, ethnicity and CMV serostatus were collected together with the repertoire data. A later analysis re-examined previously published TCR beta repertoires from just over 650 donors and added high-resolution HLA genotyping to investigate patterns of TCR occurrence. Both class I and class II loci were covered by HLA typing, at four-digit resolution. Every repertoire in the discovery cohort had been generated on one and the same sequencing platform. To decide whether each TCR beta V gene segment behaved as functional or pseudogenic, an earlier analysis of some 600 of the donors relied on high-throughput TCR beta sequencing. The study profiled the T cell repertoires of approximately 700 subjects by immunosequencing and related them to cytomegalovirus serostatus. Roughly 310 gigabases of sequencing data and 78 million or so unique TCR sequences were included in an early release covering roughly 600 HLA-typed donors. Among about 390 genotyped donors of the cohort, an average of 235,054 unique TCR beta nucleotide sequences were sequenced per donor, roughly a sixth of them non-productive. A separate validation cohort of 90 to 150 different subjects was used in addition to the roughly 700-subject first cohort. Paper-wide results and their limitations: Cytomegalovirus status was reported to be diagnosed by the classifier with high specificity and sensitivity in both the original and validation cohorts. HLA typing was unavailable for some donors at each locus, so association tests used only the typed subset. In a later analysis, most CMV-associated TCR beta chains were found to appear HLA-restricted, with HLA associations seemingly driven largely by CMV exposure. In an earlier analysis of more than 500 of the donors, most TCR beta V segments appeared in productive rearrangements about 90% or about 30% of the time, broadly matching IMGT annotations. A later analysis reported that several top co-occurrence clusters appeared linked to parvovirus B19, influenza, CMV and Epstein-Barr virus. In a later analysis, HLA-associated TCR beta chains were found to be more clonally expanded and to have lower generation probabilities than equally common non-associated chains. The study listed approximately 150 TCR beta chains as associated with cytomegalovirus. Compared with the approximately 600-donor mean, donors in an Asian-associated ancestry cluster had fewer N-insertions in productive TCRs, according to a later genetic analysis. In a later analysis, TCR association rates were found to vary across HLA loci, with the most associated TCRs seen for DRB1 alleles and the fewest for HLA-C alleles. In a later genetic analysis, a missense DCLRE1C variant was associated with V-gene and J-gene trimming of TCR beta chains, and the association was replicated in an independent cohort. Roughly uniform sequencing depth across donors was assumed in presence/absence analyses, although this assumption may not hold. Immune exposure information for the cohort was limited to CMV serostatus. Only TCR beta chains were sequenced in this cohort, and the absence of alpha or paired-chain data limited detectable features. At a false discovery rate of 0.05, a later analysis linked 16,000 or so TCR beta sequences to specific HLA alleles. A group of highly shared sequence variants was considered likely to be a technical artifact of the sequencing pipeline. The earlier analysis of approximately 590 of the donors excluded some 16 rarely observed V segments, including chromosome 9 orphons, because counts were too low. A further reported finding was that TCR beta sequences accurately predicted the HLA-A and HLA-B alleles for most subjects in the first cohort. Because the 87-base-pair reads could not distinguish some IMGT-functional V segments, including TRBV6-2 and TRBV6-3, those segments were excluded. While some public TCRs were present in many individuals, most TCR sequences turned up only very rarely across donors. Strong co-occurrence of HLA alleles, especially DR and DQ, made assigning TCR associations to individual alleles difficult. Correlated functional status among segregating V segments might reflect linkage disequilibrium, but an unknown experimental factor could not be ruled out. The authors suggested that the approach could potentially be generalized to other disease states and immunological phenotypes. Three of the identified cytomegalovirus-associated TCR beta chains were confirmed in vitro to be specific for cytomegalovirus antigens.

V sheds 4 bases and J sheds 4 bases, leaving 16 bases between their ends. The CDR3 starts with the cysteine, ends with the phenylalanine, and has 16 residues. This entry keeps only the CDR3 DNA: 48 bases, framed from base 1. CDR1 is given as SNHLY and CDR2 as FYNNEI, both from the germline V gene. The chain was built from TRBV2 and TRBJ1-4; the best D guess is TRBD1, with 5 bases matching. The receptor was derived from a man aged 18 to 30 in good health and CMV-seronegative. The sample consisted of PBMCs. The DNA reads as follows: TGTGCCAGCAGTGGTCCGTGGGGCTGGGATAATGAAAAACTGTTTTTT. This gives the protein CASSGPWGWDNEKLFF. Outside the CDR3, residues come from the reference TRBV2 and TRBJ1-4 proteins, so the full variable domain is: EPEVTQTPSHQVTQMGQEVILRCVPISNHLYFYWYRQILGQKVEFLVSFYNNEISEKSEIFDDQFSVERPDGSNFTLKIRSTKLEDSAMYFCASSGPWGWDNEKLFFGSGTQLSVL.